One and the same sample provided the 19 T cell receptor beta chains below, sequenced in a study of technical replicates of blood from a handful of donors. TCRdb keeps only in-frame clones here, not all; method: immunoSEQ multiplex PCR. The data show around 60,000 clones, with 85% to 95% seen just once and about 4.5% held by the top ten. Sequenced material: PBMCs. These receptor sequences come from a human donor in good health. Some clones in this sample may be carry-over from other donors' samples.

The chain joins TRBV4-2 to TRBJ2-1, with 9 bases lining up with TRBD2. Unmatched junction bases numbered 4, after V lost 1 base and J lost 6 bases. Germline lookup yields CDR1 LGHNA and CDR2 YNFKEQ. The CDR3 length is 15 residues. The CDR3, as DNA: TGTGCCAGCAGCCAAGTCGGGACTAGCCGCAATGAGCAGTTCTTC. It encodes CASSQVGTSRNEQFF.

The chain uses TRBV27 and TRBJ1-5; D possibly corresponds to TRBD1 (6 bases). The CDR3 is 13 residues long. V dropped 2 bases and J dropped 7 bases, with 9 bases sitting between them. Germline CDR1 and CDR2: MNHEY and SMNVEV (reference sequence). DNA of the CDR3: TGTGCCAGCAGTTTACAGGGGCACCAGCCCCAGCATTTT. Translation: CASSLQGHQPQHF.

The rearrangement uses TRBV4-3 and TRBJ2-7; 8 nucleotides match TRBD1. The junction had 13 bases not matched to a gene; V was cut back by 0 bases and J by 0 bases. The germline V gene has CDR1 LGHNA and CDR2 YSLEER. The length of the CDR3 is 19 residues. The CDR3: CASSQEDNRGFLPSYEQYF. CDR3 in DNA: TGCGCCAGCAGCCAAGAAGATAACAGGGGGTTTTTGCCCTCCTACGAGCAGTACTTC.

The V and J genes are TRBV27 and TRBJ1-1; a possible D gene is TRBD1 (5 bases). Trimming took 1 base from V and 1 from J, leaving 10 bases between them. The CDR3 sequence is 15 residues long. Germline-derived CDR1 and CDR2 are MNHEY and SMNVEV (reference sequence). The CDR3 here is CASSLWWGENTEAFF. The CDR3 DNA sequence: TGTGCCAGCAGTTTATGGTGGGGCGAGAACACTGAAGCTTTCTTT.

This clone occurred once. The rearrangement uses TRBV28 and TRBJ1-5, with D unresolved. Trimming removed 3 bases from V and 2 bases from J, with 11 bases in between. Per germline, CDR1 MDHEN and CDR2 SYDVKM. CDR3 length: 15 residues. The CDR3, as DNA: TGTGCCAGCAGTTTGAGCGAGTTACGCAATCAGCCCCAGCATTTT. Amino acid sequence: CASSLSELRNQPQHF.

The chain is built from TRBV27 and TRBJ2-5; D is perhaps TRBD1 (5 bases). V was pared by 0 bases and J by 9 bases, with 14 bases between. This CDR3 contains 14 residues. CDR1 is MNHEY and CDR2 is SMNVEV in the germline V gene (reference sequence). In DNA, the CDR3 is TGTGCCAGCAGTTTATCATTTAGGGGTACGGCCCAGTACTTC. This translates into CASSLSFRGTAQYF.

The gene calls are TRBV7-3 and TRBJ1-1; tentatively, D is TRBD1 (5 bases). CDR3 length: 13 amino acids. The V and J ends lost 2 bases and 1 base respectively, with 5 bases between them. From germline, CDR1 is SGHTA and CDR2 FQGTGA. CDR3 sequence reads: CASSLDRNTEAFF. As DNA, the CDR3 is TGTGCCAGCAGCTTAGACAGGAACACTGAAGCTTTCTTT. The full variable domain, in which reference TRBV7-3 and TRBJ1-1 provide the parts outside the CDR3, is GAGVSQTPSNKVTEKGKYVELRCDPISGHTALYWYRQSLGQGPEFLIYFQGTGAADDSGLPNDRFFAVRPEGSVSTLKIQRTERGDSAVYLCASSLDRNTEAFFGQGTRLTVV.

This clone was detected once. The chain links TRBV6-5 to TRBJ1-1, with TRBD1 matching 8 bases. CDR3 size: 15 residues. Per the germline V gene, CDR1 is MNHEY and CDR2 is SVGAGI. Trimming removed 6 bases from V and 3 bases from J; junction bases left unmatched: 9. The chain's CDR3 is CASSPHGQGYTEAFF. As DNA, the CDR3 is TGTGCCAGCAGCCCCCACGGACAGGGCTACACTGAAGCTTTCTTT.

This clone was seen a few times. J is TRBJ1-5 and V is TRBV4-1; a weak D match, TRBD1 (5 bases). Germline V gene lookup returns CDR1 MGHRA and CDR2 YSYEKL. This CDR3 is built from 13 residues. V was shortened by 0 bases and J by 9 bases, with 9 bases between the two germline ends. The CDR3 region is CASSQDRGLPQHF. As DNA, the CDR3 is TGCGCCAGCAGCCAAGATCGGGGACTGCCCCAGCATTTT.

The gene calls are TRBV9 and TRBJ2-5; 8 bases fit TRBD2. CDR3 size: 13 residues. Germline CDR1 and CDR2: SGDLS and YYNGEE. Germline trimming cut 3 bases from V and 7 bases from J; bases unmatched to any gene: 5. The CDR3 nucleotides read TGTGCCAGCAGCGGCCCGGGAGGGTGGACCCAGTACTTC. Translation: CASSGPGGWTQYF.

The chain joins TRBV6-6 to TRBJ2-7; D may be TRBD2 (5 bases). The CDR3 loop spans 11 amino acids. Germline assignment: CDR1 MNHNY and CDR2 SVGAGI (reference sequence). This CDR3 reads CAASGHGEQYF. The CDR3 region has the DNA TGTGCAGCAAGCGGTCATGGCGAGCAGTACTTC.

This chain links TRBV27 with TRBJ1-5, with D perhaps matching TRBD1 (6 bases). The CDR3 covers 16 residues. Trimming took off 3 bases at V and 0 bases at J, with 12 bases between the two ends. Germline assignment: CDR1 MNHEY and CDR2 SMNVEV (reference sequence). CDR3 region: CASSFTGTNSNQPQHF. The CDR3 DNA follows: TGTGCCAGCAGTTTTACCGGGACAAATAGCAATCAGCCCCAGCATTTT.

The chain uses TRBV19 and TRBJ1-1; 7 positions agree with TRBD1. CDR1 and CDR2 (germline): LNHDA, SQIVND (reference sequence). The length of the CDR3 is 16 residues. J lost 3 bases, V lost 2 bases, and 9 bases had no gene match. In DNA, the CDR3 is TGTGCCAGTAGTATAAGACAGGGATTAGGGTACACTGAAGCTTTCTTT. Its protein product is CASSIRQGLGYTEAFF.

J is TRBJ2-1 and V is TRBV30; TRBD2 aligns across 14 bases. The junction had 10 bases not matched to a gene; V was cut back by 2 bases and J by 7 bases. Germline CDR1 and CDR2: GTSNPN and SVGIG (reference sequence). The length of the CDR3 is 17 residues. The CDR3 loop reads CAWSTRLAGGTRNEQFF. CDR3 sequence (DNA): TGTGCCTGGAGTACCAGACTAGCGGGAGGGACTAGGAATGAGCAGTTCTTC.

V and J are TRBV2 and TRBJ1-1; possible D gene TRBD1, 5 bases. The CDR3 has 15 residues. Germline CDR1 SNHLY, CDR2 FYNNEI. V lost 9 bases and J lost 0, with 17 bases in between. As DNA, the CDR3 is TGTGCCAGGGGAGGGGTGGGAACCATGAACACTGAAGCTTTCTTT. This sequence encodes CARGGVGTMNTEAFF. Drawing the rest from reference TRBV2 and TRBJ1-1, the complete variable domain is EPEVTQTPSHQVTQMGQEVILRCVPISNHLYFYWYRQILGQKVEFLVSFYNNEISEKSEIFDDQFSVERPDGSNFTLKIRSTKLEDSAMYFCARGGVGTMNTEAFFGQGTRLTVV.

V usage is TRBV5-1 and J usage is TRBJ2-3; 9 bases line up with TRBD1. The V and J ends lost 6 bases and 4 bases, in that order; junction bases with no gene match: 9. There are 15 residues in the CDR3. Looked up from germline, CDR1 is SGHRS and CDR2 is YFSETQ. In DNA, the CDR3 is TGCGCCAGCACGGAGGGGACAGGGCTTTCAGATACGCAGTATTTT. Translated: CASTEGTGLSDTQYF. The full variable domain, its missing parts supplied by reference TRBV5-1 and TRBJ2-3, is KAGVTQTPRYLIKTRGQQVTLSCSPISGHRSVSWYQQTPGQGLQFLFEYFSETQRNKGNFPGRFSGRQFSNSRSEMNVSTLELGDSALYLCASTEGTGLSDTQYFGPGTRLTVL.

This chain uses TRBV5-1 with TRBJ2-1; 7 positions match TRBD2. Germline V CDR1 and CDR2: SGHRS, YFSETQ. V shed 5 bases and J 8 bases; nucleotides not matched to a gene: 10. The length of the CDR3 is 14 residues. The DNA of the CDR3 is TGCGCCAGCAGTCTGGCGGGAGATGGGGATGAGCAGTTCTTC. Its translation: CASSLAGDGDEQFF.

V gene TRBV4-1 combines with J gene TRBJ2-5, with D tentatively TRBD2 (6 bases). V was clipped by 0 bases and J by 4 bases, with 12 bases between them. Germline-derived CDR1 and CDR2 are MGHRA and YSYEKL. The CDR3 extends over 15 amino acids. In DNA form, the CDR3 reads TGCGCCAGCAGCCAAGACCCCGGAGGGCCAGAGACCCAGTACTTC. Translating it yields CASSQDPGGPETQYF.

The chain combines TRBV5-1 with TRBJ2-6; weak D call: TRBD1 (5 bases). Germline CDR1 reads SGHRS; CDR2 reads YFSETQ. The CDR3 runs 14 residues. V was trimmed by 3 bases and J by 1 base, leaving 5 bases between them. The CDR3 nucleotides are TGCGCCAGCAGCTCAGGGTCTGGGGCCAACGTCCTGACTTTC. Protein: CASSSGSGANVLTF.